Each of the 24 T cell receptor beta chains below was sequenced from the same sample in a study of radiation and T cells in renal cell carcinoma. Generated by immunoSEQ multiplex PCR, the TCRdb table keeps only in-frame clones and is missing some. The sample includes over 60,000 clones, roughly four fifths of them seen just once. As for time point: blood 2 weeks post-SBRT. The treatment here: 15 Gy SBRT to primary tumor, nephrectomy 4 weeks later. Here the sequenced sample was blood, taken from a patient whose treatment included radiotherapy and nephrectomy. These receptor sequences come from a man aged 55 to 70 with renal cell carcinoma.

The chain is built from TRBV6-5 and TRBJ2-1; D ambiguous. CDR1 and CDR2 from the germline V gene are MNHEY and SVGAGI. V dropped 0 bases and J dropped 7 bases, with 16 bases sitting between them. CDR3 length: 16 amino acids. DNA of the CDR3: TGTGCCAGCAGTTACTCATACGAGGCATTGCATAATGAGCAGTTCTTC. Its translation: CASSYSYEALHNEQFF.

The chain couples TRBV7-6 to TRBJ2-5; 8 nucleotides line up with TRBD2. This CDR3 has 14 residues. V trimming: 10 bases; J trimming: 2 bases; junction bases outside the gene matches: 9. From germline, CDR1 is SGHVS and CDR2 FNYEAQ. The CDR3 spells CATPCGGTQETQYF. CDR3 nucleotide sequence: TGTGCCACTCCCTGCGGGGGGACGCAAGAGACCCAGTACTTC.

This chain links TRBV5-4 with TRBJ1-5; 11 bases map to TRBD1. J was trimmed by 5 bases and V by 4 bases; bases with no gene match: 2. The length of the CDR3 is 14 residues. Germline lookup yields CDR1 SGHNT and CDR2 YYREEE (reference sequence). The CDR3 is CASSEGQGDQPQHF. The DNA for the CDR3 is TGTGCCAGCAGCGAGGGACAGGGGGATCAGCCCCAGCATTTT.

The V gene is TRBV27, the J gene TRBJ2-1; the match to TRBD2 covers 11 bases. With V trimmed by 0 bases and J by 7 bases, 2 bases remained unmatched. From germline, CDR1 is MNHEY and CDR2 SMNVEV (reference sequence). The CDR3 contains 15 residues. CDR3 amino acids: CASSLSWTSGNEQFF. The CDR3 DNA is TGTGCCAGCAGTTTATCGTGGACTAGCGGGAATGAGCAGTTCTTC.

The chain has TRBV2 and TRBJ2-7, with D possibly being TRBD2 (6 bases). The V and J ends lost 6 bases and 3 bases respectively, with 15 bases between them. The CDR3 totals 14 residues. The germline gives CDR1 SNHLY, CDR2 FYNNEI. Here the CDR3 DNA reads TGTGCCAGCAGGGTCTGGACTATCCTCTACGAGCAGTACGTC. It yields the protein CASRVWTILYEQYV.

The CDR3 protein is CASSLGQPGWEKLFF. CDR3 sequence (DNA): TGCGCCAGCAGCTTGGGGCAACCTGGGTGGGAAAAACTGTTTTTT. This chain joins TRBV5-1 and TRBJ1-4; unclear D gene. This CDR3 region has 15 residues. V was pared by 0 bases and J by 8 bases, with 14 bases between. Germline V gene lookup returns CDR1 SGHRS and CDR2 YFSETQ.

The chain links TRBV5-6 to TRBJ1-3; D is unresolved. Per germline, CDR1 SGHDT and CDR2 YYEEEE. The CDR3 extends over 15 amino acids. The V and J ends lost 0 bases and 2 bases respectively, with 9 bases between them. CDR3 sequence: CASSLVNYPGNTIYF. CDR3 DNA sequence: TGTGCCAGCAGCTTGGTTAATTACCCTGGAAACACCATATATTTT.

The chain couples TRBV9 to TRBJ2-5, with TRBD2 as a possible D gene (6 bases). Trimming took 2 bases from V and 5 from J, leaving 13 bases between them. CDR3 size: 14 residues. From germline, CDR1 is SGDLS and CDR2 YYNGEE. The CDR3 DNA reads TGTGCCAGCAGCGTTGGGGAGGAGCGGGAGACCCAGTACTTC. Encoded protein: CASSVGEERETQYF.

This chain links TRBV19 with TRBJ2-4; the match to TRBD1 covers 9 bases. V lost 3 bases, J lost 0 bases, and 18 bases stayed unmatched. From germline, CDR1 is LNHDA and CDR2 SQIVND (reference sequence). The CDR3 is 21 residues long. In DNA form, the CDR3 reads TGTGCCAGTAGTATTCGAACGGCGGGACAGGGCTTCGACTTAGCCAAAAACATTCAGTACTTC. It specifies CASSIRTAGQGFDLAKNIQYF.

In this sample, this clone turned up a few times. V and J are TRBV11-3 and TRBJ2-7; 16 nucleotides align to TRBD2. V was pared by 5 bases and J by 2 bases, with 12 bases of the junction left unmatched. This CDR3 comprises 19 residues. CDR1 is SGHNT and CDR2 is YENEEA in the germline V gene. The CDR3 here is CASSPPAGTSGRGAYEQYV. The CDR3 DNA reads TGTGCCAGCAGCCCGCCAGCCGGGACTAGCGGGAGGGGAGCCTACGAGCAGTACGTC.

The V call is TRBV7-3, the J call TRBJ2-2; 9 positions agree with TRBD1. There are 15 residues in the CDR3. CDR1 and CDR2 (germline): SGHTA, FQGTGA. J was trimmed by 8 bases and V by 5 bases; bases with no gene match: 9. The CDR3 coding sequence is TGTGCCAGCAGCCTCCAAGGGGGACAGGGTGGGGAGCTGTTTTTT. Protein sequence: CASSLQGGQGGELFF. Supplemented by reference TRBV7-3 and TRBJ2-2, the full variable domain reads GAGVSQTPSNKVTEKGKYVELRCDPISGHTALYWYRQSLGQGPEFLIYFQGTGAADDSGLPNDRFFAVRPEGSVSTLKIQRTERGDSAVYLCASSLQGGQGGELFFGEGSRLTVL.

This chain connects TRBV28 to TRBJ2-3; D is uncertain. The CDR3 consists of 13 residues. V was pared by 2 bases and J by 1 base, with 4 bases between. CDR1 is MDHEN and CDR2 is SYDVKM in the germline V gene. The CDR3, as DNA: TGTGCCAGCAGTTTACTACGCACAGATACGCAGTATTTT. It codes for CASSLLRTDTQYF.

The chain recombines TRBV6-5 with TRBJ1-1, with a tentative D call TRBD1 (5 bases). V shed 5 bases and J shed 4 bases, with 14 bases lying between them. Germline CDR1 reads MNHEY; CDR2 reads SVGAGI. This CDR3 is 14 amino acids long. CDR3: CASSRGTGGTEAFF. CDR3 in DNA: TGTGCCAGCAGTCGCGGGACGGGAGGCACTGAAGCTTTCTTT.

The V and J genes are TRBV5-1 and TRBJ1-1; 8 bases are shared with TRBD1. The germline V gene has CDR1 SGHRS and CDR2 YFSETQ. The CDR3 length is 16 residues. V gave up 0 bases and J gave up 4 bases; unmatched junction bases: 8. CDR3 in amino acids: CASSLGTGTLITEAFF. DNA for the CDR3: TGCGCCAGCAGCTTGGGGACAGGGACTCTGATCACTGAAGCTTTCTTT. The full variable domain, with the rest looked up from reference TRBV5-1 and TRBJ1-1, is KAGVTQTPRYLIKTRGQQVTLSCSPISGHRSVSWYQQTPGQGLQFLFEYFSETQRNKGNFPGRFSGRQFSNSRSEMNVSTLELGDSALYLCASSLGTGTLITEAFFGQGTRLTVV.

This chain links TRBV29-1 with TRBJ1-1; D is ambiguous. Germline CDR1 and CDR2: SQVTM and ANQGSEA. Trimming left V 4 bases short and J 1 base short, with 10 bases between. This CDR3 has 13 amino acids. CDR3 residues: CSVVLLENTEAFF. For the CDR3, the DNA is TGCAGCGTTGTACTTTTGGAGAACACTGAAGCTTTCTTT.

For the CDR3, the DNA is TGTGCCAGCAGCACCGGGGCCGGGAACATTCAGTACTTC. Translated, it gives CASSTGAGNIQYF. The rearrangement links TRBV11-3 to TRBJ2-4; D may correspond to TRBD1 or TRBD2 (5 bases each). Between the trimmed V and J ends, which lost 5 bases and 7 bases, there was a span of 12 bases. This CDR3 is 13 amino acids long. CDR1 and CDR2 (germline): SGHNT, YENEEA.

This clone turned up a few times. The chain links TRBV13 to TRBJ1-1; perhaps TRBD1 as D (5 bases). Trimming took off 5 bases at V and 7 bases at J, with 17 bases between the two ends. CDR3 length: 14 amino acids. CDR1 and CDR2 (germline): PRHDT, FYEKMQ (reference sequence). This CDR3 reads CASSPLLGHIEAFF. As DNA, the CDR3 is TGTGCCAGCAGCCCCCTCCTGGGGCACATTGAAGCTTTCTTT.

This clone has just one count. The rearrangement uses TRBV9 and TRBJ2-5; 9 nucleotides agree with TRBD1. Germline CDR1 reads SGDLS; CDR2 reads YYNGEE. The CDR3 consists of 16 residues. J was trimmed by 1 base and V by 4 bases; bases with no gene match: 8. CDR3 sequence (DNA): TGTGCCAGCAGCCCCCTGGGACAGGGACTCCAAGAGACCCAGTACTTC. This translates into CASSPLGQGLQETQYF.

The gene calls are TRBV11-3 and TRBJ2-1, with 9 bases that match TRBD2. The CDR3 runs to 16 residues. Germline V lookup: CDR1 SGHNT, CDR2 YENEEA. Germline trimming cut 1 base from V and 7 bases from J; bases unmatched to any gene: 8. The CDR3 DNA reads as TGTGCCAGCAGCTTAGTAATGGCGGGGGGGTTTAATGAGCAGTTCTTC. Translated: CASSLVMAGGFNEQFF.

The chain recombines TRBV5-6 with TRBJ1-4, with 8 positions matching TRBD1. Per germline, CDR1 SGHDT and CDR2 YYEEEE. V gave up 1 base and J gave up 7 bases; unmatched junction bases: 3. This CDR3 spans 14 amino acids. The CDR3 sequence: CASSLYGQGEKLFF. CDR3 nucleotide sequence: TGTGCCAGCAGCTTGTACGGACAGGGTGAAAAACTGTTTTTT.

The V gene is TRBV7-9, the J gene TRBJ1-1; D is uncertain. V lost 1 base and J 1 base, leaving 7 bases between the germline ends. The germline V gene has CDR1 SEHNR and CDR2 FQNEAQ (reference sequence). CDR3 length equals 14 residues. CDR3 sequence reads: CASSLVSGNTEAFF. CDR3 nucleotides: TGTGCCAGCAGCTTAGTTTCTGGGAACACTGAAGCTTTCTTT.

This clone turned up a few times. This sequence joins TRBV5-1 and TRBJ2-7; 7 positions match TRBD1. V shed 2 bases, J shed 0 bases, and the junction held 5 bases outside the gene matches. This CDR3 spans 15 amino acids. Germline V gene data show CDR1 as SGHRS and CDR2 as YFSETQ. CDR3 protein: CASSLSGGSSYEQYF. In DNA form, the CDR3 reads TGCGCCAGCAGCTTATCAGGGGGAAGCTCCTACGAGCAGTACTTC.

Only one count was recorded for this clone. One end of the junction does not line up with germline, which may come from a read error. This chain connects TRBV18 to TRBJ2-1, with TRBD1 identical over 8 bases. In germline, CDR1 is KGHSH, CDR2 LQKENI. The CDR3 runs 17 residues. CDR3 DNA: TGTGCCAGCTCCCCAGCCCAACCGGGACAGGCCAGGAATGGGCAGTTCTTC. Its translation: CASSPAQPGQARNGQFF.

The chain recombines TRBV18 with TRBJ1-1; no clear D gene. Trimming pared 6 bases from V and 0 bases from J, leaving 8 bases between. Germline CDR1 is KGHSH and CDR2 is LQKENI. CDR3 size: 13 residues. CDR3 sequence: CASSLDMNTEAFF. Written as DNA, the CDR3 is TGTGCCAGCTCGCTTGACATGAACACTGAAGCTTTCTTT.